This T cell receptor beta chain was sequenced during a study of HIV-infected patients and healthy controls. With 0 bases removed from V and 0 bases from J, the gap between germline ends came to 5 bases. Germline loops: CDR1 LNHDA, CDR2 SQIVND (reference sequence). The CDR3 length is 14 residues. No cell fractionation was done, so the repertoire covers all unsorted peripheral blood T cells. Peripheral blood, around 2.5 ml, was drawn for RNA extraction. About 550 ng RNA was reverse transcribed with alpha and beta constant-region primers. Separate chain-specific third strand synthesis with multiplexing indices produced the alpha and beta libraries. Using its own MiXCR run on the 5' RACE reads, TCRdb lists one record per CDR3 protein. Here the sample spans about 7,400 distinct CDR3 sequences, less than 9.5% being singletons. Study-wide findings and caveats: Untreated HIV+ repertoires had roughly threefold fewer distinct CDR3s and lower Shannon diversity than healthy controls. MAIT alpha-chain CDR3s were frequent in healthy controls, depleted in HIV+. Unequal distinct sequence numbers between patients and controls complicated comparisons.

This clonotype is medium-sized (0.01 to 0.1%). No antigen is known for it. The receptor comes from an adult with HIV infection. The rearrangement links TRBV19 to TRBJ1-1; D is undetermined. The material was blood, obtained before antiretroviral therapy. The CDR3 nucleotides are TGTGCCAGTAGTATAGAAGGAGTGAACACTGAAGCTTTCTTT. It codes for CASSIEGVNTEAFF.